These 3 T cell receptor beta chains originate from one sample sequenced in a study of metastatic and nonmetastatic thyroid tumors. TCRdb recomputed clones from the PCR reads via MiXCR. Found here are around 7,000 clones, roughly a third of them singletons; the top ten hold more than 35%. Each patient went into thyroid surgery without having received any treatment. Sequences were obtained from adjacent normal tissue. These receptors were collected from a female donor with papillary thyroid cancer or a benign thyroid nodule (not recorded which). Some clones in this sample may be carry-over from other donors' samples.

CDR3: CATSDLRGEQYF. In nucleotides, the CDR3 is TGTGCCACCAGTGATTTGCGGGGCGAGCAGTACTTC. The rearrangement joins TRBV24-1 to TRBJ2-7, with D possibly being TRBD2 (5 bases). In germline, CDR1 is KGHDR, CDR2 SFDVKD. V gave up 0 bases and J gave up 6 bases, with 5 bases separating them. The CDR3 spans 12 residues.

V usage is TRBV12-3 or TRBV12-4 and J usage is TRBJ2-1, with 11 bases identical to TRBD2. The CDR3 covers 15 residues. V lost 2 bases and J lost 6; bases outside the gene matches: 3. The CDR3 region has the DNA TGTGCCAGCAGTTTAATAGCGGGAGGGAGCAATGAGCAGTTCTTC. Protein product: CASSLIAGGSNEQFF.

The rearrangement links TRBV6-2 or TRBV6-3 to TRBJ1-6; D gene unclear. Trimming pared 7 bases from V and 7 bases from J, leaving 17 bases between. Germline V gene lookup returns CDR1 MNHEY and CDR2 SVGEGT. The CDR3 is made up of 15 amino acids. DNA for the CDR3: TGTGCCAGCACCTCAGGAACCCCGGCCAATTCACCCCTCCACTTT. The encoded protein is CASTSGTPANSPLHF.